Listed below are T cell receptor beta chains from one sample, sequenced in a study of shared clonotypes between healthy human individuals. TCRdb's copy holds only in-frame clones and misses some; the assay was immunoSEQ multiplex PCR. The sample records about 610,000 clones, about 96% being singletons. The sequenced material came from naive CD8+ T cells sorted from blood. The receptors stem from a young woman in good health. Both conserved end residues are part of each CDR3. The D gene is left open where the match is weak. Not every row has a clone size; where given, it reads once, few, many or a size class.

V gene: TRBV6-4
D gene: TRBD2
J gene: TRBJ2-1
clone size: .
CDR3 protein: CASSDGTSGYNEQFF
CDR3 DNA: TGTGCCAGCAGTGACGGGACTAGCGGCTACAATGAGCAGTTCTTC

V gene: TRBV5-6
D gene: TRBD1
J gene: TRBJ2-7
clone size: .
CDR3 protein: CASSWGTGNEQYF
CDR3 DNA: TGTGCCAGCAGCTGGGGGACAGGGAACGAGCAGTACTTC

V gene: TRBV5-4
D gene: .
J gene: TRBJ1-1
clone size: .
CDR3 protein: CASSLVPGQENTEAFF
CDR3 DNA: TGTGCCAGCAGCTTGGTACCGGGACAAGAGAACACTGAAGCTTTCTTT

V gene: TRBV21-1
D gene: .
J gene: TRBJ1-1
clone size: .
CDR3 protein: CASSKGQGSMNTEAFF
CDR3 DNA: TGTGCCAGCAGCAAGGGACAGGGGTCTATGAACACTGAAGCTTTCTTT

V gene: TRBV27
D gene: TRBD1
J gene: TRBJ2-7
clone size: .
CDR3 protein: CASSMTGGSFYEQYF
CDR3 DNA: TGTGCCAGCAGTATGACAGGGGGTAGCTTCTACGAGCAGTACTTC

V gene: TRBV30
D gene: .
J gene: TRBJ1-1
clone size: .
CDR3 protein: CAWDSGDSGEAFF
CDR3 DNA: TGTGCCTGGGACTCGGGCGATTCCGGAGAGGCTTTCTTT

V gene: TRBV2
D gene: .
J gene: TRBJ2-7
clone size: .
CDR3 protein: CASRRDTYEQYF
CDR3 DNA: TGTGCCAGCCGCAGGGATACCTACGAGCAGTACTTC

V gene: TRBV9
D gene: .
J gene: TRBJ1-2
clone size: .
CDR3 protein: CASSVKGGDYGYTF
CDR3 DNA: TGTGCCAGCAGCGTAAAGGGGGGTGACTATGGCTACACCTTC

V gene: TRBV11-2
D gene: .
J gene: TRBJ2-7
clone size: .
CDR3 protein: CASSLVGDGYEQYF
CDR3 DNA: TGTGCCAGCAGCTTAGTGGGAGATGGCTACGAGCAGTACTTC

V gene: TRBV6-5
D gene: .
J gene: TRBJ2-7
clone size: .
CDR3 protein: CASSPVAVTYEQYF
CDR3 DNA: TGTGCCAGCAGCCCCGTTGCGGTGACCTACGAGCAGTACTTC

V gene: TRBV28
D gene: TRBD2
J gene: TRBJ2-7
clone size: .
CDR3 protein: CASSTRGGAYEQYF
CDR3 DNA: TGTGCCAGCAGTACCCGGGGAGGGGCCTACGAGCAGTACTTC

V gene: TRBV9
D gene: .
J gene: TRBJ2-7
clone size: .
CDR3 protein: CASSAVDSPYEQYF
CDR3 DNA: TGTGCCAGCAGCGCCGTGGACAGTCCCTACGAGCAGTACTTC

V gene: TRBV6-1
D gene: .
J gene: TRBJ2-7
clone size: .
CDR3 protein: CASSALGTYEQYF
CDR3 DNA: TGTGCCAGCAGTGCCCTAGGGACGTACGAGCAGTACTTC

V gene: TRBV5-4
D gene: .
J gene: TRBJ1-1
clone size: .
CDR3 protein: CASSDTGYTEAFF
CDR3 DNA: TGTGCCAGCAGCGACACAGGCTACACTGAAGCTTTCTTT

V gene: TRBV27
D gene: .
J gene: TRBJ1-4
clone size: .
CDR3 protein: CASSYTTNEKLFF
CDR3 DNA: TGTGCCAGCAGTTATACGACTAATGAAAAACTGTTTTTT

V gene: TRBV5-1
D gene: .
J gene: TRBJ2-1
clone size: .
CDR3 protein: CASSLGWGADNEQFF
CDR3 DNA: TGCGCCAGCAGCTTGGGCTGGGGGGCGGACAATGAGCAGTTCTTC

V gene: TRBV27
D gene: TRBD2
J gene: TRBJ2-7
clone size: .
CDR3 protein: CASSLLSYGRADEQYF
CDR3 DNA: TGTGCCAGCAGTTTGCTAAGCTACGGGAGGGCCGACGAGCAGTACTTC

V gene: TRBV7-9
D gene: .
J gene: TRBJ1-1
clone size: .
CDR3 protein: CASTPVALGVNTEAFF
CDR3 DNA: TGTGCCAGCACCCCAGTGGCCCTAGGTGTGAACACTGAAGCTTTCTTT

V gene: TRBV19
D gene: .
J gene: TRBJ2-1
clone size: once
CDR3 protein: CASSYTPSYNEQFF
CDR3 DNA: TGTGCCAGTAGCTATACACCTTCCTACAATGAGCAGTTCTTC

V gene: TRBV19
D gene: TRBD2
J gene: TRBJ2-5
clone size: .
CDR3 protein: CASSVGLGLAGAPGETQYF
CDR3 DNA: TGTGCCAGTAGTGTCGGATTAGGACTAGCGGGAGCGCCGGGAGAGACCCAGTACTTC

V gene: TRBV27
D gene: .
J gene: TRBJ2-7
clone size: .
CDR3 protein: CASRPTWDRSSEQYF
CDR3 DNA: TGTGCCAGCAGGCCCACGTGGGATAGGTCGTCCGAGCAGTACTTC

V gene: TRBV7-9
D gene: TRBD2
J gene: TRBJ2-5
clone size: .
CDR3 protein: CASSSGLARPETQYF
CDR3 DNA: TGTGCCAGCAGCTCGGGACTAGCGAGGCCGGAGACCCAGTACTTC

V gene: TRBV4-1
D gene: .
J gene: TRBJ2-7
clone size: .
CDR3 protein: CASSHGQFYEQYF
CDR3 DNA: TGCGCCAGCAGCCACGGCCAATTCTACGAGCAGTACTTC

V gene: TRBV28
D gene: .
J gene: TRBJ1-5
clone size: .
CDR3 protein: CASRWGFEGQQPQHF
CDR3 DNA: TGTGCCAGCAGGTGGGGGTTCGAGGGCCAGCAGCCCCAGCATTTT

V gene: TRBV5-6
D gene: .
J gene: TRBJ1-1
clone size: .
CDR3 protein: CASSQGTAEAFF
CDR3 DNA: TGTGCCAGCTCTCAGGGTACCGCTGAAGCTTTCTTT

V gene: TRBV6-6
D gene: .
J gene: TRBJ1-4
clone size: .
CDR3 protein: CASSYYTTNEKLFF
CDR3 DNA: TGTGCCAGCAGTTACTATACAACTAATGAAAAACTGTTTTTT

V gene: TRBV7-9
D gene: .
J gene: TRBJ2-7
clone size: .
CDR3 protein: CASSPRSSYEQYF
CDR3 DNA: TGTGCCAGCAGCCCCCGAAGCTCCTACGAGCAGTACTTC

V gene: TRBV27
D gene: .
J gene: TRBJ1-3
clone size: .
CDR3 protein: CATGELGNTIYF
CDR3 DNA: TGTGCCACAGGGGAACTAGGAAACACCATATATTTT

V gene: TRBV7-9
D gene: .
J gene: TRBJ2-7
clone size: .
CDR3 protein: CASSAQYEQYF
CDR3 DNA: TGTGCCAGCAGCGCCCAATACGAGCAGTACTTC

V gene: TRBV29-1
D gene: .
J gene: TRBJ2-7
clone size: .
CDR3 protein: CSVEKGYEQYF
CDR3 DNA: TGCAGCGTTGAAAAGGGCTACGAGCAGTACTTC

V gene: TRBV28
D gene: .
J gene: TRBJ1-4
clone size: .
CDR3 protein: CASSFLGAGEKLFF
CDR3 DNA: TGTGCCAGCAGTTTTCTTGGGGCGGGGGAAAAACTGTTTTTT

V gene: TRBV7-9
D gene: TRBD1
J gene: TRBJ1-1
clone size: .
CDR3 protein: CASSSPGGEFEAFF
CDR3 DNA: TGTGCCAGCAGCTCCCCAGGGGGCGAGTTTGAAGCTTTCTTT

V gene: TRBV7-9
D gene: .
J gene: TRBJ1-1
clone size: .
CDR3 protein: CASSLADGMNTEAFF
CDR3 DNA: TGTGCCAGCAGCTTAGCAGACGGTATGAACACTGAAGCTTTCTTT

V gene: TRBV7-6
D gene: TRBD2
J gene: TRBJ2-1
clone size: .
CDR3 protein: CASSPKLAGVTNEQFF
CDR3 DNA: TGTGCCAGCAGCCCAAAACTAGCGGGAGTAACCAATGAGCAGTTCTTC

V gene: TRBV7-6
D gene: TRBD2
J gene: TRBJ2-7
clone size: .
CDR3 protein: CASRQTGLAADEQYF
CDR3 DNA: TGTGCCAGCAGACAGACGGGACTAGCGGCTGACGAGCAGTACTTC

V gene: TRBV18
D gene: .
J gene: TRBJ1-3
clone size: .
CDR3 protein: CASSPPAGDGNTIYF
CDR3 DNA: TGTGCCAGCTCACCACCGGCCGGGGATGGAAACACCATATATTTT

V gene: TRBV9
D gene: .
J gene: TRBJ2-6
clone size: .
CDR3 protein: CASSMSSGANVLTF
CDR3 DNA: TGTGCCAGCAGTATGAGCTCTGGGGCCAACGTCCTGACTTTC

V gene: TRBV2
D gene: TRBD2
J gene: TRBJ2-3
clone size: .
CDR3 protein: CASRGTSGTTDTQYF
CDR3 DNA: TGTGCCAGCAGAGGGACTAGCGGGACCACAGATACGCAGTATTTT

V gene: TRBV10-2
D gene: TRBD1
J gene: TRBJ1-1
clone size: .
CDR3 protein: CASSLTGGHGDTEAFF
CDR3 DNA: TGCGCCAGCAGCCTGACAGGGGGCCACGGGGACACTGAAGCTTTCTTT

V gene: TRBV7-2
D gene: .
J gene: TRBJ2-7
clone size: .
CDR3 protein: CASSFVPHYEQYF
CDR3 DNA: TGTGCCAGCAGCTTTGTGCCTCACTACGAGCAGTACTTC

V gene: TRBV27
D gene: TRBD2
J gene: TRBJ2-3
clone size: .
CDR3 protein: CASSLGSTSGDTQYF
CDR3 DNA: TGTGCCAGCAGTTTAGGGTCAACTAGCGGAGATACGCAGTATTTT

V gene: TRBV6-7
D gene: .
J gene: TRBJ1-3
clone size: .
CDR3 protein: CASRLGRGLDSGNTIYF
CDR3 DNA: TGTGCCAGCAGACTGGGTAGGGGTTTAGACTCTGGAAACACCATATATTTT

V gene: TRBV7-9
D gene: TRBD1
J gene: TRBJ1-1
clone size: .
CDR3 protein: CASSIGTGIMNTEAFF
CDR3 DNA: TGTGCCAGCAGCATTGGGACAGGAATTATGAACACTGAAGCTTTCTTT

V gene: TRBV19
D gene: .
J gene: TRBJ1-1
clone size: .
CDR3 protein: CASSMRDSHEAFF
CDR3 DNA: TGTGCCAGTAGCATGAGGGACTCTCATGAAGCTTTCTTT

V gene: TRBV28
D gene: .
J gene: TRBJ2-5
clone size: .
CDR3 protein: CASSLRLVGGSIETQYF
CDR3 DNA: TGTGCCAGCAGTTTAAGGCTCGTGGGGGGATCCATCGAGACCCAGTACTTC

V gene: TRBV27
D gene: TRBD2
J gene: TRBJ2-1
clone size: .
CDR3 protein: CASSRTSGLDEQFF
CDR3 DNA: TGTGCCAGCAGTCGGACTAGCGGGTTAGACGAGCAGTTCTTC

V gene: TRBV7-8
D gene: .
J gene: TRBJ1-4
clone size: .
CDR3 protein: CASSSGTREKLFF
CDR3 DNA: TGTGCCAGCAGCTCCGGGACGAGAGAAAAACTGTTTTTT

V gene: TRBV2
D gene: TRBD2
J gene: TRBJ2-3
clone size: .
CDR3 protein: CASSVPASGSDTQYF
CDR3 DNA: TGTGCCAGCTCCGTCCCGGCTAGCGGGAGTGATACGCAGTATTTT

V gene: TRBV11-2
D gene: TRBD1
J gene: TRBJ1-4
clone size: .
CDR3 protein: CASSLSAGGSEKLFF
CDR3 DNA: TGTGCCAGCAGCTTGTCGGCAGGGGGCTCTGAAAAACTGTTTTTT

V gene: TRBV4-1
D gene: .
J gene: TRBJ2-2
clone size: .
CDR3 protein: CASSPRIANTGELFF
CDR3 DNA: TGCGCCAGCAGCCCCCGGATCGCGAACACCGGGGAGCTGTTTTTT